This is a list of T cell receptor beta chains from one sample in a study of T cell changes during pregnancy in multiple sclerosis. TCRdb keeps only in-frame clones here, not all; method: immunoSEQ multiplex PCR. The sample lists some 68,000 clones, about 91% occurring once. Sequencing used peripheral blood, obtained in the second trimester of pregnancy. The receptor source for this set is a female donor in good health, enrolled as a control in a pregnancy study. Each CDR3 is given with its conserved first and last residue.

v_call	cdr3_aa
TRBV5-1	CASSSEGGRTNEKLFF
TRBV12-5	CASGLKPRGTEAFF
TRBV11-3	CASSPGDSGANVLTF
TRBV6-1	CASSEDYSTDTQYF
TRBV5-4	CASSLDLTGLTDTQYF
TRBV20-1	CSVPGNTEAFF
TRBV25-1	CASSTRGQGGTEAFF
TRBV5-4	CASRGGSGGATDTQYF
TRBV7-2	CASSLDYTEQFF
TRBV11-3	CASSRDSNYNEQFF
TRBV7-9	CASSFKAGAPGETQYF